A single sample gave rise to the 10 T cell receptor beta chains below, sequenced in a study of blood T cells in healthy people across ages (dated by TCRdb to the mid-2010s). Libraries were constructed by 5' RACE. Sequenced on an Illumina HiSeq 2500. The second PCR ran for about 7 to 11 cycles and used a J-beta primer mix along with a sample-barcoded 5' primer. TCRdb reanalyzed the raw reads on its own, using fastp at Q25 for trimming and MiXCR for clone calling, and kept in-frame beta chains. All rows with the same CDR3 protein become a single entry with the most common DNA and genes. A total of around 800,000 distinct CDR3 sequences appear in this sample, less than 70% of them only once. Around 40% of the sample is in the top ten clones. Sequenced: blood. Receptor source: an elderly man in good health.

This chain connects TRBV10-3 to TRBJ1-2; 10 nucleotides align to TRBD1. With 2 bases clipped from V and 4 bases from J, the junction kept 7 bases outside the gene matches. The CDR3 length is 16 residues. Germline assignment: CDR1 ENHRY and CDR2 SYGVKD. CDR3 bases: TGTGCCATCAGTGAGGCCGGGACAGGGGCGGTCTATGGCTACACCTTC. Protein: CAISEAGTGAVYGYTF.

This clonotype has just a few counts. The gene calls are TRBV24-1 and TRBJ2-3, with 13 bases lining up with TRBD2. The CDR3 has 15 amino acids. Germline V gene data show CDR1 as KGHDR and CDR2 as SFDVKD. V lost 3 bases, J lost 14 bases, and 10 bases stayed unmatched. CDR3 protein: CATSDGTSGNRYAYF. The CDR3 nucleotides read TGTGCCACCAGTGATGGGACTAGCGGGAACAGATACGCGTATTTT.

The rearrangement links TRBV28 to TRBJ1-1; perhaps TRBD1 as D (6 bases). The CDR3 has 14 amino acids. V lost 3 bases and J lost 4, with 12 bases in between. The V gene's germline CDR1 is MDHEN and CDR2 SYDVKM. The CDR3 nucleotides read TGTGCCAGCAGTTTGGCCAGGGGCGGCACTGAAGCTTTCTTT. It yields the protein CASSLARGGTEAFF.

In this sample, this clonotype turned up a few times. The CDR3 nucleotides read TGTGCCAGCAGCGTGACAGGGGGCTCTGGGGCCAACGTCCTGACTTTC. Amino acids: CASSVTGGSGANVLTF. V is TRBV6-5 and J is TRBJ2-6, with 9 nucleotides matching TRBD1. The CDR3 is 16 residues long. CDR1 and CDR2 from the germline V gene are MNHEY and SVGAGI. V was clipped by 6 bases and J by 0 bases; unmatched bases: 3.

This sequence joins TRBV27 and TRBJ2-1; a weak D match, TRBD2 (6 bases). V lost 3 bases, J lost 7 bases, and 16 bases lay in between. CDR1 MNHEY and CDR2 SMNVEV come from the germline V gene (reference sequence). This CDR3 region has 15 residues. Here the CDR3 reads CASSFGGPLVNEQFF. The CDR3 region has the DNA TGTGCCAGCAGTTTTGGAGGGCCCCTGGTAAATGAGCAGTTCTTC.

The chain carries TRBV29-1 and TRBJ2-7; 9 nucleotides align to TRBD1. The length of the CDR3 is 14 residues. Germline V gives CDR1 SQVTM, CDR2 ANQGSEA. Trimming took 4 bases from V and 7 from J; bases not matched to a gene: 11. The CDR3 sequence: CSVGPGQGHNEQYF. CDR3 sequence (DNA): TGCAGCGTTGGTCCGGGACAGGGTCACAATGAGCAGTACTTC.

The rearrangement links TRBV12-3 or TRBV12-4 to TRBJ1-2; 11 positions match TRBD1. The CDR3 sequence is 15 residues long. The V segment lost 6 bases and the J segment 8 bases; nucleotides outside the gene matches: 11. CDR3 in DNA: TGTGCCAGCAGCCGTAATGGACAGGGGGCTTGGGGCTACACCTTC. Translation gives CASSRNGQGAWGYTF.

This clonotype was seen a handful of times. This chain uses TRBV29-1 with TRBJ2-7, with 7 bases lining up with TRBD1. Germline V gene sequence: CDR1 SQVTM, CDR2 ANQGSEA. This CDR3 has 14 residues. Unmatched junction bases numbered 5, after V lost 0 bases and J lost 3 bases. CDR3 in DNA: TGCAGCGTTGAAGAAACAGGGGCAAACTACGAGCAGTACTTC. Its translation: CSVEETGANYEQYF.

This clonotype was recorded a few times. The V call is TRBV7-8, the J call TRBJ2-1, with D unresolved. The germline CDR1 and CDR2 sequences are SGHVS and FQNEAQ. This CDR3 comprises 15 residues. V lost 0 bases and J 4 bases, leaving 10 bases between the germline ends. DNA for the CDR3: TGTGCCAGCAGCTTAGCTAGCAGAGCATACAATGAGCAGTTCTTC. Its protein is CASSLASRAYNEQFF. Based on the CDR3 plus reference TRBV7-8 and TRBJ2-1, the full variable domain is GAGVSQSPRYKVAKRGQDVALRCDPISGHVSLFWYQQALGQGPEFLTYFQNEAQLDKSGLPSDRFFAERPEGSVSTLKIQRTQQEDSAVYLCASSLASRAYNEQFFGPGTRLTVL.

The chain recombines TRBV7-9 with TRBJ1-2; D unclear. Trimming shortened V by 1 base and J by 6 bases, and 9 bases separated the two germline ends. Germline CDR1 SEHNR, CDR2 FQNEAQ (reference sequence). The CDR3 runs 13 residues. The CDR3 protein is CASSLESRNGYTF. Here the CDR3 DNA reads TGTGCCAGCAGCTTAGAAAGCAGGAATGGCTACACCTTC.